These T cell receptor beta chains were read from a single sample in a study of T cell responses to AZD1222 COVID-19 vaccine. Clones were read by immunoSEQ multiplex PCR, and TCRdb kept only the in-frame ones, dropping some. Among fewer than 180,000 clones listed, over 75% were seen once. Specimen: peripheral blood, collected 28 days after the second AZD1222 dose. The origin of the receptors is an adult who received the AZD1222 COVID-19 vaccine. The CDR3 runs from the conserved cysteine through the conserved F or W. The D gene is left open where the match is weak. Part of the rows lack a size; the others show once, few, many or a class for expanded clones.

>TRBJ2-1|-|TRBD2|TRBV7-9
TGTGCCAGCAGCTCAAACCGGGAGGGTTCCTACAATGAGCAGTTCTTC
CASSSNREGSYNEQFF
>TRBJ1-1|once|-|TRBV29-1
TGCAGCGTTGCCCGCGGGGGGAACACTGAAGCTTTCTTT
CSVARGGNTEAFF
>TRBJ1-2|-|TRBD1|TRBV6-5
TGTGCCAGCAGGCCGGGACAGGGGCATGGCTACACCTTC
CASRPGQGHGYTF
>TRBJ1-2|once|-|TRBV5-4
TGTGCCAGCAGGGGGCGCGGGGATGGCTACACCTTC
CASRGRGDGYTF
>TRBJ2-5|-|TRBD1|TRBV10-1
TGCGCCAGCAGTCAGCCGGGACAGGAACAAGAGACCCAGTACTTC
CASSQPGQEQETQYF
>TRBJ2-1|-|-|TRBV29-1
TGCAGCGTCCCAAGCTCCCGTAAGGGCGGACCTAGGGACAATGAGCAGTTCTTC
CSVPSSRKGGPRDNEQFF
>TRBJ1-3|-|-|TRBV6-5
TGTGCCAGTTGCAGATACACTGGAAACACCATATATTTT
CASCRYTGNTIYF
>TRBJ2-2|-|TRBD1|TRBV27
TGTGCCAGCAGTGACATGGGCCCCCAGGACAGGGCGAACACCGGGGAGCTGTTTTTT
CASSDMGPQDRANTGELFF
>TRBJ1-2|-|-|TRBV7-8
TGTGCCAGCAGCTTAGAGGCGGCCACCGATTTCTATGGCTACACCTTC
CASSLEAATDFYGYTF
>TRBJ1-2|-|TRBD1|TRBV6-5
TGTGCCAGCAGTTACGACAGGGAGAACTATGGCTACACCTTC
CASSYDRENYGYTF
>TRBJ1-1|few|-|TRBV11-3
TGTGCCAGCAGCTTGGTCCGCCCCAAGGGGAACACTGAAGCTTTCTTT
CASSLVRPKGNTEAFF
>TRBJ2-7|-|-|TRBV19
TGTGCCAGTACTCCAGGGGACTTCTCCTACGAGCAGTACTTC
CASTPGDFSYEQYF
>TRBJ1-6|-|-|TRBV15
TGTGCCACCAGCAGATTGGGGTATAATTCACCCCTCCACTTT
CATSRLGYNSPLHF